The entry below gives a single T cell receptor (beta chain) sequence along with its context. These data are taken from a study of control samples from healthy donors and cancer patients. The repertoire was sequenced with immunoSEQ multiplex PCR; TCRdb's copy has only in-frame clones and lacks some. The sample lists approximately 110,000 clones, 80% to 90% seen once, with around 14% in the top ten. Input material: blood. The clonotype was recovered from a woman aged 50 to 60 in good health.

The DNA of the CDR3 is TGTGCCACCAGTGACGCCAGCGAGAGCCATCAGCCCCAGCATTTT. The encoded protein is CATSDASESHQPQHF. V is TRBV24-1 and J is TRBJ1-5; D remains unclear. Germline V CDR1 and CDR2: KGHDR, SFDVKD. This CDR3 comprises 15 residues. Trimming left V 4 bases short and J 5 bases short, with 14 bases between.